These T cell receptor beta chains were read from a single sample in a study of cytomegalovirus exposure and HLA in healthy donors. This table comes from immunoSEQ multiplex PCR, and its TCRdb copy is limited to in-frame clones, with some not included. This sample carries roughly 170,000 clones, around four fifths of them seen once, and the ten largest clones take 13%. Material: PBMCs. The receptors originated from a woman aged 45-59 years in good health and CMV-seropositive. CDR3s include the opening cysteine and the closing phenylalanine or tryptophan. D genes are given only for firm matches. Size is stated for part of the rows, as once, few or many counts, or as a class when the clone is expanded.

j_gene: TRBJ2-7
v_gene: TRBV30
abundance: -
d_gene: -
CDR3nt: TGTGCCGGGGTAAAAGGGGCTGAGCAGTACTTC
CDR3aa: CAGVKGAEQYF

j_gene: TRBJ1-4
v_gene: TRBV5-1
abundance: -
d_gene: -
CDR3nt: TGCGCCAGCAGCTTGGGGAGCTATGAAAAACTGTTTTTT
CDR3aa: CASSLGSYEKLFF

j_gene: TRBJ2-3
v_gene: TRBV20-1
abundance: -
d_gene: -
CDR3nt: TGCAGTGCTACAGAGACAGCGTTGCGGTATTTT
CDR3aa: CSATETALRYF

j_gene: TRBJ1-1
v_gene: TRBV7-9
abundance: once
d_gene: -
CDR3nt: TGTTCCAGCAGCCCCTTGGGGGGGGCGGTGGAAGCTTTCTTT
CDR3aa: CSSSPLGGAVEAFF

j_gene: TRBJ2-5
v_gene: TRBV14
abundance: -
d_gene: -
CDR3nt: TGTGCCAGCAGCGAACAGGGGAGGAGACAAGAGACCCAGTACTTC
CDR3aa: CASSEQGRRQETQYF

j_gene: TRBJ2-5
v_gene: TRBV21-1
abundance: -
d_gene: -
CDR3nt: TGTGCCAGCAGCAAAGCGGGACTAGCGGGGGAGGAAGAGACCCAGTACTTC
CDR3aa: CASSKAGLAGEEETQYF

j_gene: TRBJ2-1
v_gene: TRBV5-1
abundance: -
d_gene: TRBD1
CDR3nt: TGCGCCAGCAGCCAGCCGGGACAGGGCGAACGGAATGAGCAGTTCTTC
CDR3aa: CASSQPGQGERNEQFF

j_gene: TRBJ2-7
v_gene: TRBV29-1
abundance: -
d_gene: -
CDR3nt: TGCAGCGTTCGAGGCGGGATCTCCTACGAGCAGTACTTC
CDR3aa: CSVRGGISYEQYF

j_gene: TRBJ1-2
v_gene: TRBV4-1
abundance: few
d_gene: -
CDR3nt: TGCGCCAGCAGCCAATTTACAGGGATGACTTATGGCTACACCTTC
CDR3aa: CASSQFTGMTYGYTF

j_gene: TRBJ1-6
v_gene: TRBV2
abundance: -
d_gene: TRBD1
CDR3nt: TGTGCCAGCAGTCATACTCTTGACAGGGGGCTTTCACCCCTCCACTTT
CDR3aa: CASSHTLDRGLSPLHF

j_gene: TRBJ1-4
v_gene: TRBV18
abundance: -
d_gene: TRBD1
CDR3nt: TGTGCCAGCTCATCGCAGGGGGCGACGACTAATGAAAAACTGTTTTTT
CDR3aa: CASSSQGATTNEKLFF

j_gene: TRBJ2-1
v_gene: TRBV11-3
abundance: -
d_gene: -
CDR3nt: TGTGCCAGCAGCTTAGCGGTCAGGAATGAGCAGTTCTTC
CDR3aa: CASSLAVRNEQFF

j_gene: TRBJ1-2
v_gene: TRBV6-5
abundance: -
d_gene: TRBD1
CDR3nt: TGTGCCAGCACCCCGGACAGGGGAAGTGAAGGCTACACCTTC
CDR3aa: CASTPDRGSEGYTF

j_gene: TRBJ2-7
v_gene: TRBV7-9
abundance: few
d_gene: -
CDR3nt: TGTGCCAGCAGCTATAGCGCGGGGAAGGACGAGCAGTACTTC
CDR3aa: CASSYSAGKDEQYF

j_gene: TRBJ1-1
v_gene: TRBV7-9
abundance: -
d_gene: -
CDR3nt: TGTTCCAGCCGGGGGACTGAAGCTTTCTTT
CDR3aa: CSSRGTEAFF

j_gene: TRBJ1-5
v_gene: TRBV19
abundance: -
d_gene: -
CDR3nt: TGTGCCAGTACCATGGGGGGTCAGGGAGCTCAGCCCCAGCATTTT
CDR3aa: CASTMGGQGAQPQHF

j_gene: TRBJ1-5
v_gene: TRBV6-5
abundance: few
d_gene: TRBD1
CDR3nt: TGTGCCAGCCGTAGGACAGGGGGTATGAATCAGCCCCAGCATTTT
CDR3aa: CASRRTGGMNQPQHF

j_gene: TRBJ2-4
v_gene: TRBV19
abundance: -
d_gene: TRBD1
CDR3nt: TGTGCCAGTAGTCTGCGCTCAGGGGGCCTTGACATTCAGTACTTC
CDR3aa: CASSLRSGGLDIQYF

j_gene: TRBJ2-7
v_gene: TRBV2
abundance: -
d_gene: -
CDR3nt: TGTGCCAGCATGTTAGGACAGCTATTACGGGAGCAGTACTTC
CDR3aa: CASMLGQLLREQYF

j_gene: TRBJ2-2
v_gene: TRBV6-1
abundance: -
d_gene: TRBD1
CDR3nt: TGTGCCAGCAGTGAAGCAATCCGACAGGGTTTCTTT
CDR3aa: CASSEAIRQGFF

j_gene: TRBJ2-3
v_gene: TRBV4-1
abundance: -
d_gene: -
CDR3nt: TGCGCCAGCAGCCAAGAGGCGGGCGGGCTAAGCACAGATACGCAGTATTTT
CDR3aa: CASSQEAGGLSTDTQYF

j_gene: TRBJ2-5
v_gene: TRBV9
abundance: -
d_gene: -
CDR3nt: TGTGCCAGCAGCGTAAACTACGGAGAGACCCAGTACTTC
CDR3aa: CASSVNYGETQYF

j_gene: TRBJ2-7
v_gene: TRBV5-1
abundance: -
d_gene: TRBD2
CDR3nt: TGCGCCAGCAGCAGCGGTTGGGGGGGGGATGCCTACGAGCAGTACTTC
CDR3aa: CASSSGWGGDAYEQYF

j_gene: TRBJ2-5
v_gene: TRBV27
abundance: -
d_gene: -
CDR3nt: TGTGCCAGCAGCGTTGGGGGGGCTGGGGAGCAGTACTTC
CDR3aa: CASSVGGAGEQYF

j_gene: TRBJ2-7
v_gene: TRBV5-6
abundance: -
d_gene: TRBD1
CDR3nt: TGTGCCAGCAGCCGGGGGTCGGGGACAGGGGCCTACGAGCAGTACTTC
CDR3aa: CASSRGSGTGAYEQYF

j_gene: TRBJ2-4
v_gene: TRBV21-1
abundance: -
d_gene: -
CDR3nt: TGTGCCAGCAGCAAAGCGCTTTTGGGGGAGGTCATTCAGTACTTC
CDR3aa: CASSKALLGEVIQYF

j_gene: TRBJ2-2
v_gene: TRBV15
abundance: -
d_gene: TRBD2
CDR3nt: TGTGCCACCAGCAGAGGACTAGCGGGGGCCGGGGAGCTGTTTTTT
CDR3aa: CATSRGLAGAGELFF

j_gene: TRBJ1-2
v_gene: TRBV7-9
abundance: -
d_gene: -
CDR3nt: TGTGCCAGCAGCTTAGCTGGGACACCGAACTATGGCTACACCTTC
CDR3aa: CASSLAGTPNYGYTF

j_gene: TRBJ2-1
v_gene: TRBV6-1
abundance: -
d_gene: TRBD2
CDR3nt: TGTGCCAGCCTCAGGCGGGGGGGCTATTATGAGCAGTTCTTC
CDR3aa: CASLRRGGYYEQFF

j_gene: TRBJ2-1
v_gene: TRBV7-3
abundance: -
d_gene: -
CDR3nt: TGTGCCAGCAGCTTCGGCAGGGGTTCCTACAATGAGCAGTTCTTC
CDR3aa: CASSFGRGSYNEQFF

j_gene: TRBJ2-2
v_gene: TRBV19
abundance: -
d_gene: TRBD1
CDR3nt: TGTGCCAGTAGTATCGGACAGGGTACAAACACCGGGGAGCTGTTTTTT
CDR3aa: CASSIGQGTNTGELFF

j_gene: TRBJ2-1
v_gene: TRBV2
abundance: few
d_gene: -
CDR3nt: TGTGCCAGCAGTGAATCTACCCTCCGGGACTCCCTTTACAATGAGCAGTTCTTC
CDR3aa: CASSESTLRDSLYNEQFF

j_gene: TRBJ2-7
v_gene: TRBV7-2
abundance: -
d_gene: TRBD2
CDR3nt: TGTGCCAGCAGCTTAGACGGGGGGGCTTACGAGCAGTACTTC
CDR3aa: CASSLDGGAYEQYF

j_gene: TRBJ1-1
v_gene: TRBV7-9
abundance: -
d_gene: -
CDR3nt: TGTGCCAGCAGCCTTAGACAGGCCTCTGAAGCTTTCTTT
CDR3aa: CASSLRQASEAFF

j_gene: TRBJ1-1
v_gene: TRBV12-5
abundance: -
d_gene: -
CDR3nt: TGTGCTAGTGCCCTGCGGGGGGTGAACACTGAAGCTTTCTTT
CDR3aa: CASALRGVNTEAFF